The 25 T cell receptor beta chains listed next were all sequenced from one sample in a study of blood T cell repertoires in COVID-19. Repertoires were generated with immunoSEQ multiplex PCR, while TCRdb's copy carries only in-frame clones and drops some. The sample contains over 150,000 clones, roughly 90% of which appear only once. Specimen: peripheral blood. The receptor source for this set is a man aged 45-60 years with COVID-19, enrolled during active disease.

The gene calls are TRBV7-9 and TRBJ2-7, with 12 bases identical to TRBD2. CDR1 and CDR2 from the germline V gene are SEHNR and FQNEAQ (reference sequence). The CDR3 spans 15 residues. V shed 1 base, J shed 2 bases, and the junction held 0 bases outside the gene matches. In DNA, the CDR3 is TGTGCCAGCAGCTTAGGGACTAGCGGGACCTACGAGCAGTACTTC. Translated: CASSLGTSGTYEQYF.

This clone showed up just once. In DNA, the CDR3 is TGTGCCAGCAGATCACCGGCGACTTCTTTTACGCAGTATTTT. Its protein product is CASRSPATSFTQYF. The chain combines TRBV6-6 with TRBJ2-3; D uncertain. The V end was cut by 6 bases, the J end by 8 bases, with 18 bases between. The CDR3 totals 14 residues. The germline gives CDR1 MNHNY, CDR2 SVGAGI (reference sequence).

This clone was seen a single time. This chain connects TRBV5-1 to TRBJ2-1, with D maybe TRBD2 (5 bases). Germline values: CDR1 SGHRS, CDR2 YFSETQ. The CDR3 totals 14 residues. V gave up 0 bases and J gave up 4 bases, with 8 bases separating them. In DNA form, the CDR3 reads TGCGCCAGCAGCTTGGCCGACTATTACAATGAGCAGTTCTTC. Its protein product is CASSLADYYNEQFF.

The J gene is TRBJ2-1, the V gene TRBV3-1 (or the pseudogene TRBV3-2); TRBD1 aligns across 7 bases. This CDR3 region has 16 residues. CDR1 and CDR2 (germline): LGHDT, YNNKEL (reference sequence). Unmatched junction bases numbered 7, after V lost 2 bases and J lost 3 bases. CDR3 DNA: TGTGCCAGCAGCCAACAGACAGGGCAGGACTACAATGAGCAGTTCTTC. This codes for CASSQQTGQDYNEQFF.

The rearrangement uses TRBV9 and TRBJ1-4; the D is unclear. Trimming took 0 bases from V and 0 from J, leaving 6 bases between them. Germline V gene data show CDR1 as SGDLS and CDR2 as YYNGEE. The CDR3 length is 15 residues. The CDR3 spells CASSVEGATNEKLFF. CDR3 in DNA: TGTGCCAGCAGCGTAGAGGGAGCAACTAATGAAAAACTGTTTTTT.

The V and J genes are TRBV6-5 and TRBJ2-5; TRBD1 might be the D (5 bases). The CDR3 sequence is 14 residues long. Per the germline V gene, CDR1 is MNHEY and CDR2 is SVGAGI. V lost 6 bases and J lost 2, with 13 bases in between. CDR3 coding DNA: TGTGCCAGCAGCCCCTGGGGCACTCAAGAGACCCAGTACTTC. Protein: CASSPWGTQETQYF.

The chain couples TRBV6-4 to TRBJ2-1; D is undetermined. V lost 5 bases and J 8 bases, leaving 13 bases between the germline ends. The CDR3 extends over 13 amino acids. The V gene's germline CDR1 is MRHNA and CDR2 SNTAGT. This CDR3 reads CASSTRSDDEQFF. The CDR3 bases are TGTGCCAGCAGTACCCGGAGCGACGATGAGCAGTTCTTC.

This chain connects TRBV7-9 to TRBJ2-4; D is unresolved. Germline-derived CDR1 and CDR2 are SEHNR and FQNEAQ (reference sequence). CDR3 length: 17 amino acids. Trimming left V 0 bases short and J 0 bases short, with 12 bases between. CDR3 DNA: TGTGCCAGCAGCTTAGCGCCAATAAGCGCAGCCAAAAACATTCAGTACTTC. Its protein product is CASSLAPISAAKNIQYF.

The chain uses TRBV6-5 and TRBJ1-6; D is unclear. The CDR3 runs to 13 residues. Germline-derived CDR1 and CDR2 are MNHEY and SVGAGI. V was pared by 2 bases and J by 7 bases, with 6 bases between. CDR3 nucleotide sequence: TGTGCCAGCAGTTACCAACAGAATTCACCCCTCCACTTT. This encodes CASSYQQNSPLHF.

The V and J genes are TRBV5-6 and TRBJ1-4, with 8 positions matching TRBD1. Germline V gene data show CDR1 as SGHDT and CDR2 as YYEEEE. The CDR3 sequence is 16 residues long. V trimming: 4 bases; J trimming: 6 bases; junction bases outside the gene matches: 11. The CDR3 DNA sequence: TGTGCCAGCAGCCTAGACAGGGGCCAAGGGTATGAAAAACTGTTTTTT. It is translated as CASSLDRGQGYEKLFF.

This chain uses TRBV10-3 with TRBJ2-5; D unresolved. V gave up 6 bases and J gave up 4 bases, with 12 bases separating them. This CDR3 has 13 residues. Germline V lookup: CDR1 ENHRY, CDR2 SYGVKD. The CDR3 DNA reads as TGTGCCATCAGGGCCACCCCCTCAGAGACCCAGTACTTC. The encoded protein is CAIRATPSETQYF.

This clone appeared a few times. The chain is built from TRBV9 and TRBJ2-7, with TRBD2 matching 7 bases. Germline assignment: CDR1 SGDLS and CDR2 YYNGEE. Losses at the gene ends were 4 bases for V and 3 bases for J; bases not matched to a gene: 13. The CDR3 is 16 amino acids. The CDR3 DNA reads TGTGCCAGCAGCCCGGCGGGGAGCGGGAACCTCTACGAGCAGTACTTC. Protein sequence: CASSPAGSGNLYEQYF.

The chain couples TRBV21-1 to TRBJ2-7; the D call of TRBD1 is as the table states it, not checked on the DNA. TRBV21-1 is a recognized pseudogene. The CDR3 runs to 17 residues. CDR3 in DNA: TGTGCCAGCAGCACAAAAACCCGGGACAGGGTCTCCTACGAGCAGTACTTC. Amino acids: CASSTKTRDRVSYEQYF.

The CDR3 is CASSYTNTGELFF. CDR3 bases: TGTGCCAGCAGTTACACAAACACCGGGGAGCTGTTTTTT. The chain uses TRBV6-6 and TRBJ2-2; D is undetermined. The CDR3 spans 13 residues. CDR1 MNHNY and CDR2 SVGAGI come from the germline V gene (reference sequence). Trimming stripped 2 bases from V and 2 bases from J, with 3 bases between.

CDR3 sequence reads: CASSSKRRGHTEAFF. The CDR3 DNA reads TGTGCCAGCAGTTCCAAGCGCAGGGGGCATACTGAAGCTTTCTTT. J is TRBJ1-1 and V is TRBV6-2 or TRBV6-3; TRBD1 agrees at 8 bases. CDR1 is MNHEY, CDR2 SVGEGT, per germline. The ends lost 4 bases at V and 5 bases at J; junction bases unmatched: 9. The CDR3 is made up of 15 amino acids.

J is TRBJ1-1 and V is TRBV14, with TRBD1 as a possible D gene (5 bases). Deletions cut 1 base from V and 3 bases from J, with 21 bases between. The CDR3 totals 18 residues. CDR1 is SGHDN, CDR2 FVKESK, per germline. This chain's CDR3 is CASSQVSLGQRRYTEAFF. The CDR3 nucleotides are TGTGCCAGCAGCCAAGTATCCCTCGGACAAAGAAGGTACACTGAAGCTTTCTTT.

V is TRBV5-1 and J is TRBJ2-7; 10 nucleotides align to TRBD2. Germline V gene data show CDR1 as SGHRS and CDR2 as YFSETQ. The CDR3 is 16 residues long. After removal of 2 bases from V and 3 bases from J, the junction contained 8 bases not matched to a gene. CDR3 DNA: TGCGCCAGCAGCTTCCAAGCGGGAGGGGGGTACTACGAGCAGTACTTC. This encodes CASSFQAGGGYYEQYF. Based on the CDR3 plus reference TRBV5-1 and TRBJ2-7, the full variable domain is KAGVTQTPRYLIKTRGQQVTLSCSPISGHRSVSWYQQTPGQGLQFLFEYFSETQRNKGNFPGRFSGRQFSNSRSEMNVSTLELGDSALYLCASSFQAGGGYYEQYFGPGTRLTVT.

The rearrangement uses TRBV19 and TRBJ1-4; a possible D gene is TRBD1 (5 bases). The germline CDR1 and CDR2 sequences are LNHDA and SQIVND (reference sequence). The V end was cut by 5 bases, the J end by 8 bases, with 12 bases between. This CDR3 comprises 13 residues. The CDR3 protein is CASSLQVEEKLFF. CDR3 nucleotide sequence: TGTGCCAGTAGTTTACAGGTCGAGGAAAAACTGTTTTTT.

The DNA of the CDR3 is TGTGCCAGTAGTATGACGCTAGCGGCGAGGTCCTACAATGAGCAGTTCTTC. Its translation is CASSMTLAARSYNEQFF. V usage is TRBV19 and J usage is TRBJ2-1, with TRBD2 matching over 7 bases. The CDR3 is 17 amino acids. Germline assignment: CDR1 LNHDA and CDR2 SQIVND (reference sequence). The junction had 9 bases not matched to a gene; V was cut back by 3 bases and J by 1 base.

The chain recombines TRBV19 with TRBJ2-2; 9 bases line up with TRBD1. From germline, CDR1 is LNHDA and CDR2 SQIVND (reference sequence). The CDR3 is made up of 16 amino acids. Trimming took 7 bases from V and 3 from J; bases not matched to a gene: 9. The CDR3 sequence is CASTTDRGFDTGELFF. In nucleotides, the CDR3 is TGTGCCAGTACCACAGACAGGGGGTTTGACACCGGGGAGCTGTTTTTT.

As DNA, the CDR3 is TGTGCCAGCAGTCCAGGACAGGGCCTCTCTGGGGCCAACGTCCTGACTTTC. Protein product: CASSPGQGLSGANVLTF. The chain recombines TRBV6-6 with TRBJ2-6, with 8 bases matching TRBD1. After removal of 5 bases from V and 0 bases from J, the junction contained 6 bases not matched to a gene. The CDR3 loop spans 17 amino acids. The germline gives CDR1 MNHNY, CDR2 SVGAGI (reference sequence).

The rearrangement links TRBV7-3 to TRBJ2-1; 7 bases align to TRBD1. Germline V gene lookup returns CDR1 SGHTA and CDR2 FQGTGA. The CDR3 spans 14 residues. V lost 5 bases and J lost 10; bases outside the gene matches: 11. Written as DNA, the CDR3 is TGTGCCAGCAGCGCCTCCCGGGACAGCTACGAGCAGTTCTTC. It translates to CASSASRDSYEQFF.

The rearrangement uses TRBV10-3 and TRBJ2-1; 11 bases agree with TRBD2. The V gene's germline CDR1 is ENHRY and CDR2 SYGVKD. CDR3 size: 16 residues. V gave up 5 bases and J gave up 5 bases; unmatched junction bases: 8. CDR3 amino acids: CAISSPGLAENNEQFF. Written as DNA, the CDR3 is TGTGCCATCAGTTCACCGGGACTAGCGGAAAACAATGAGCAGTTCTTC.

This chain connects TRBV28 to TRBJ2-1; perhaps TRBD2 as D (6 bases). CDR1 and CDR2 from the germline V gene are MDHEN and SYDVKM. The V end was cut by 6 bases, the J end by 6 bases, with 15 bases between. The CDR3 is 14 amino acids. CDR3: CASRVPLEGNEQFF. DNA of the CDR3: TGTGCCAGCAGGGTCCCTTTGGAGGGCAATGAGCAGTTCTTC.

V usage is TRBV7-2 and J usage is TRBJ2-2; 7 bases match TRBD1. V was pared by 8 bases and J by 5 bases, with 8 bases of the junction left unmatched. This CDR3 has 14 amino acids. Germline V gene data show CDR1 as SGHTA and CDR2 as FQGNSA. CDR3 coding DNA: TGTGCCAGCCGGGGACAGTCTCAGACCGGGGAGCTGTTTTTT. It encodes CASRGQSQTGELFF.